The 18 T cell receptor beta chains given below trace back to one sample, sequenced in a study of CD8+CD57+ T cells in acquired aplastic anemia. For sequencing, patients were chosen who had shown expansion of CD8+CD57+ cells by flow cytometry. According to the study, genomic DNA was the template for TCR beta VDJ and CDR3 profiling. TCRdb analysed the reads with MiXCR anew, one entry per CDR3 protein. The sample consists of 150,000 to 180,000 distinct CDR3 sequences, about 50% of them appearing once. Sequencing was performed on sorted CD4+, CD8+, or CD8+CD57+ T cells (not recorded which) from PBMCs. Receptor source: a human donor with aplastic anemia.

This clonotype has just a few counts. The chain couples TRBV6-1 to TRBJ1-2, with D possibly matching TRBD1 (5 bases). Germline CDR1 is MNHNS and CDR2 is SASEGT. The CDR3 is made up of 13 amino acids. The V gene lost 6 bases and the J gene lost 5 bases, with 13 bases spanning the gap. The CDR3 spells CASSPGSAYGYTF. The CDR3 coding sequence is TGTGCCAGCAGCCCAGGGAGCGCGTATGGCTACACCTTC.

This clonotype has ten or more counts. The chain combines TRBV7-2 with TRBJ2-5; 9 positions agree with TRBD1. V shed 4 bases and J 9 bases; nucleotides not matched to a gene: 18. This CDR3 has 17 amino acids. The V gene's germline CDR1 is SGHTA and CDR2 FQGNSA. The CDR3 coding sequence is TGTGCCAGCAGCTCGAACCCGGGACAGGGAGGGAAGGGGGCCCAGTACTTC. Protein sequence: CASSSNPGQGGKGAQYF. Complete variable domain (other parts from reference TRBV7-2 and TRBJ2-5): GAGVSQSPSNKVTEKGKDVELRCDPISGHTALYWYRQSLGQGLEFLIYFQGNSAPDKSGLPSDRFSAERTGGSVSTLTIQRTQQEDSAVYLCASSSNPGQGGKGAQYFGPGTRLLVL.

This clonotype was counted many times. An end of the junction does not agree with germline; a read error may underlie this. The chain is built from TRBV9 and TRBJ1-2; perhaps TRBD1 as D (6 bases). This CDR3 has 15 amino acids. The V gene's germline CDR1 is SGDLS and CDR2 YYNGEE. In nucleotides, the CDR3 is TGTGCCAGCAGCGCCTCCCAGGACAGACCATATGGTTACACCTTC. This gives the protein CASSASQDRPYGYTF. Together with reference TRBV9 and TRBJ1-2, the CDR3 gives the full variable domain: DSGVTQTPKHLITATGQRVTLRCSPRSGDLSVYWYQQSLDQGLQFLIQYYNGEERAKGNILERFSAQQFPDLHSELNLSSLELGDSALYFCASSASQDRPYGYTFGSGTRLTVV.

The chain couples TRBV11-1 to TRBJ2-3, with TRBD2 matching over 10 bases. J gave up 4 bases and V 5 bases, and 6 bases lay outside the gene matches. From germline, CDR1 is SGHAT and CDR2 FQDESV (reference sequence). The CDR3 contains 15 residues. CDR3 loop: CASSPLAGSPDTQYF. CDR3 nucleotides: TGTGCCAGCAGCCCACTAGCGGGAAGTCCAGATACGCAGTATTTT.

V usage is TRBV11-1 and J usage is TRBJ2-4; 7 nucleotides align to TRBD1. V was clipped by 1 base and J by 8 bases; unmatched bases: 5. The CDR3 is made up of 14 amino acids. CDR1 is SGHAT and CDR2 is FQDESV in the germline V gene (reference sequence). CDR3 in amino acids: CASSLGQGVDIQYF. DNA for the CDR3: TGTGCCAGCAGCTTAGGCCAGGGGGTCGACATTCAGTACTTC.

The V and J genes are TRBV20-1 and TRBJ1-2, with 11 bases identical to TRBD1. This CDR3 spans 14 amino acids. The germline V gene has CDR1 DFQATT and CDR2 SNEGSKA (reference sequence). The J segment lost 5 bases and the V segment lost 0 bases, leaving 2 bases of the junction unmatched. In nucleotides, the CDR3 is TGCAGTGCTAGAGAGGGGACAGGGGGGTATGGCTACACCTTC. Protein sequence: CSAREGTGGYGYTF.

CDR3 sequence reads: CATSDSGRQTEAFF. The CDR3 DNA reads TGTGCCACCAGTGATTCTGGTCGTCAAACTGAAGCTTTCTTT. The chain uses TRBV24-1 and TRBJ1-1, with no clear D. This CDR3 comprises 14 residues. Germline V gene sequence: CDR1 KGHDR, CDR2 SFDVKD. The V end lost 2 bases, the J end lost 5 bases, and 11 bases lay between the germline ends.

The chain employs TRBV6-5 and TRBJ1-1; a weak D match, TRBD1 (6 bases). The CDR3 runs 14 residues. V lost 3 bases and J lost 1, with 9 bases in between. Germline CDR1 is MNHEY and CDR2 is SVGAGI. The CDR3 nucleotides read TGTGCCAGCAGTTATGACAGGACGAACACTGAAGCTTTCTTT. Amino acids: CASSYDRTNTEAFF.

The rearrangement uses TRBV7-3 and TRBJ1-2, with D unclear. CDR1 is SGHTA and CDR2 is FQGTGA in the germline V gene. Deletions cut 1 base from V and 14 bases from J, with 14 bases between. This CDR3 is 12 amino acids long. CDR3 nucleotides: TGTGCCAGCAGCTTAATCCAGGAGGGTTGTACCTTC. This sequence encodes CASSLIQEGCTF. Complete variable domain (other parts from reference TRBV7-3 and TRBJ1-2): GAGVSQTPSNKVTEKGKYVELRCDPISGHTALYWYRQSLGQGPEFLIYFQGTGAADDSGLPNDRFFAVRPEGSVSTLKIQRTERGDSAVYLCASSLIQEGCTFGSGTRLTVV.

This sequence joins TRBV3-1 and TRBJ1-6; D gene uncertain. Germline assignment: CDR1 LGHDT and CDR2 YNNKEL (reference sequence). The CDR3 spans 15 residues. V was trimmed by 0 bases and J by 6 bases, leaving 9 bases between them. CDR3 nucleotide sequence: TGTGCCAGCAGCCAAGACGCAGGTAGTAATTCACCCCTCCACTTT. Protein product: CASSQDAGSNSPLHF.

This clonotype occurred a few times. This chain connects TRBV6-5 to TRBJ2-2; perhaps TRBD2 as D (6 bases). The V gene lost 2 bases and the J gene lost 6 bases, with 10 bases spanning the gap. The CDR3 consists of 14 residues. CDR1 MNHEY and CDR2 SVGAGI come from the germline V gene. CDR3: CASSYGLFPGELFF. In nucleotides, the CDR3 is TGTGCCAGCAGTTACGGACTATTCCCCGGGGAGCTGTTTTTT.

This clonotype showed up many times. V is TRBV27 and J is TRBJ2-7, with D tentatively TRBD1 (6 bases). V lost 2 bases, J lost 7 bases, and 15 bases lay in between. The CDR3 has 14 amino acids. In germline, CDR1 is MNHEY, CDR2 SMNVEV (reference sequence). The CDR3 nucleotides read TGTGCCAGCAGTTTAGGCGGGCCTCAGGGGGAGCAGTACTTC. Protein product: CASSLGGPQGEQYF.

The chain uses TRBV29-1 and TRBJ2-5, with 11 bases aligning to TRBD1. Germline V CDR1 and CDR2: SQVTM, ANQGSEA. The ends lost 6 bases at V and 0 bases at J; junction bases unmatched: 12. The CDR3 has 17 amino acids. CDR3 sequence (DNA): TGCAGCGTCGAATCCAGGACAGGGGGCCGTGACCAAGAGACCCAGTACTTC. This gives the protein CSVESRTGGRDQETQYF.

This clonotype came up a few times. The rearrangement joins TRBV15 to TRBJ1-6; perhaps TRBD1 as D (6 bases). CDR1 is LNHNV, CDR2 YYDKDF, per germline (reference sequence). V was clipped by 5 bases and J by 7 bases, with 9 bases between them. The CDR3 contains 13 residues. This chain's CDR3 is CATSVGTNSPLHF. The CDR3 region has the DNA TGTGCCACCAGCGTCGGGACAAATTCACCCCTCCACTTT.

This clonotype appeared once. The CDR3 nucleotides read TGTGCCAGTAGTACAAGCATCGGGCAAGGCTATGGCTACACCTTC. The encoded protein is CASSTSIGQGYGYTF. The chain combines TRBV19 with TRBJ1-2; D remains ambiguous. Germline lookup yields CDR1 LNHDA and CDR2 SQIVND (reference sequence). V was cut by 4 bases and J by 4 bases, with 16 bases left in between. The CDR3 consists of 15 residues.

The chain recombines TRBV9 with TRBJ2-1; 7 positions match TRBD2. CDR1 and CDR2 from the germline V gene are SGDLS and YYNGEE. J lost 8 bases, V lost 0 bases, and 8 bases had no gene match. The CDR3 has 15 residues. The CDR3 DNA reads TGTGCCAGCAGCGTAGTGACTAGCTCGATCGATGAGCAGTTCTTC. It translates to CASSVVTSSIDEQFF.

This chain links TRBV2 with TRBJ2-2; D remains ambiguous. This CDR3 spans 11 amino acids. V was cut by 11 bases and J by 7 bases, with 11 bases left in between. The germline V gene encodes CDR1 SNHLY and CDR2 FYNNEI. The CDR3 DNA reads TGTGCCTGCCGCCCCATCGGGGAGCTGTTTTTT. This codes for CACRPIGELFF.

This clonotype was seen many times. The gene calls are TRBV9 and TRBJ1-1; D uncertain. The CDR3 loop spans 13 amino acids. Germline CDR1 and CDR2: SGDLS and YYNGEE. V was pared by 1 base and J by 3 bases, with 7 bases between. The CDR3 DNA is TGTGCCAGCAGCGTAAGCGGGGACACTGAAGCTTTCTTT. Translating gives CASSVSGDTEAFF.